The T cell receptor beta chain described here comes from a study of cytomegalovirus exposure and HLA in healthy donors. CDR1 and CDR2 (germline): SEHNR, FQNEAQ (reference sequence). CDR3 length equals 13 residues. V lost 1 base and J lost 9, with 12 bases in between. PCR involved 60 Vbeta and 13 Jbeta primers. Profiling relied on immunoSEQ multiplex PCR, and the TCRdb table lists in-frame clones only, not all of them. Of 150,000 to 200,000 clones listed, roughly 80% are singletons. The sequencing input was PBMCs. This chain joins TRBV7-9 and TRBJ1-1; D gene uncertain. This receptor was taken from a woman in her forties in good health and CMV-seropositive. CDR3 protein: CASSLVREGQAFF. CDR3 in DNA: TGTGCCAGCAGCTTAGTTAGGGAGGGCCAAGCTTTCTTT.